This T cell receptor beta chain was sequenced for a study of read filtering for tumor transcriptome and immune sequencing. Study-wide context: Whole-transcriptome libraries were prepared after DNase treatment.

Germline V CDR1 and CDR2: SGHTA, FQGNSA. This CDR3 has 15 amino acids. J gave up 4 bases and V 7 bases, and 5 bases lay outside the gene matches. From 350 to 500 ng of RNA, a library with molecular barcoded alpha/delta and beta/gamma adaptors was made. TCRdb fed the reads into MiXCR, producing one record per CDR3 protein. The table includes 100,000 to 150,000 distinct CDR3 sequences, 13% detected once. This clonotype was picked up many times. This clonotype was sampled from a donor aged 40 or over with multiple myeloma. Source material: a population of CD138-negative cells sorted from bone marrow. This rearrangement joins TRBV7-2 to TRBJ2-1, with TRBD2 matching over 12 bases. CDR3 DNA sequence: TGTGCCAGCACCCTAGCGGGAGGGGAGTACAATGAGCAGTTCTTC. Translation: CASTLAGGEYNEQFF.